This T cell receptor beta chain appears in the sequencing data of a study of blood T cells in healthy people across ages (dated by TCRdb to between 2014 and 2017). In the study overall: In model experiments, template switching captured roughly one uniquely barcoded TCR beta cDNA molecule for every two T cells. To track age-related changes in TCR beta repertoire diversity, the study relied on deep sequencing normalized with unique cDNA molecular identifiers. The donors were divided into four age groups: young (average approximately 15 years), middle-aged (roughly 42), aged (roughly 66) and long-lived (82). Using the same blood draw, the study looked at two additional independent replicas of 1 million unique cDNA reads for two donors, one aged 18 to 30 and the other aged 80 or older.

Deletion took 0 bases off V and 1 base off J, with a span of 9 bases between the germline ends. CDR3 length: 15 amino acids, cysteine to phenylalanine. Left in the record is the CDR3 DNA by itself, 45 bases read in frame from the first base. The germline V gene supplies CDR1 MNHEY and CDR2 SVGAGI. Note on this clonotype: There is no known antigen for this receptor. Per-base quality was not reported, and no clone a single base away is much larger than it.

The library was built by means of 5' RACE. For sequencing, an Illumina HiSeq 2500 was employed. The second PCR ran for about 6 to 12 cycles and used a J-beta primer mix along with a sample-barcoded 5' primer. Each TCR beta cDNA molecule received a unique molecular identifier from a template-switch 5' adaptor carrying 12 random nucleotides. Each sample yielded at least 2.5 million CDR3-containing paired-end reads. All of the RNA was converted into first-strand cDNA using the Mint cDNA synthesis kit, with a TRBC-specific oligonucleotide serving as the primer. All cDNA was treated with uracil-DNA glycosylase and then went through a first 18-cycle PCR with the universal primers M1SS and BC2_uni_R. In the original analysis: Normalization of each sample was performed by random selection of 1 million high-quality reads, each carrying a distinct molecular identifier. Instead of being binned into consensus sequences, reads that shared molecular identifiers were thrown out. MiTCR, set to a Q25 quality threshold and the strictest error-elimination algorithm, was used for CDR3 identification, clonotype clustering and error correction. A nonparametric unseen species model with Euler transformation was used to estimate a lower bound on total TCR beta diversity. TCRdb reworked the public reads: Q25 trimming with fastp, MiXCR clone assembly, productive beta chains retained. A single entry per CDR3 protein holds the most common genes and DNA from its merged rows. The V and J calls, along with clone size, are taken from TCRdb and not from the paper's own processing. For this sample there are more than 900,000 distinct CDR3 sequences; 25% to 35% appear just once. The top ten hold 10% of the sample.

Broader findings and caveats from the paper: Bulk unsorted PBMC profiling prevented conclusive comparison of naive and antigen-experienced compartments. Donor CMV infection status was unknown, potentially confounding age-related changes in expanded clonotypes. Estimates of total diversity from one million sequenced T cells were regarded as lower bounds and underestimates. As age increased, observed TCR beta diversity per million T cells dropped in a roughly linear way, and a significant reduction was already evident by age roughly 40. The percentage of naive T cells measured by flow cytometry correlated strongly with observed TCR beta diversity. The long-lived group showed more naive CD4+ T cells, fewer expanded clones and increased TCR diversity than the aged group, suggesting age selection.

The 39 donors, aged about 6 to 100 years, were systemically healthy Caucasian individuals from Russia. Around 10 milliliters of peripheral blood were collected from each donor into EDTA-treated Vacutainer tubes. Ficoll-Paque density-gradient centrifugation was used to isolate PBMCs, with at least 6 million per sample. Total RNA, at least 6 micrograms per sample, was extracted from PBMCs with Trizol reagent. Naive CD45RAhigh/CD27high T cell percentages were measured by flow cytometry on a PBMC aliquot from every donor. Separately, the same data were catalogued under a study of T cells of mothers and their children. In that second paper, the authors write: Donors were nine systemically healthy Caucasian individuals: three mothers and their six children. cDNA synthesis consumed the entire amount of extracted RNA, loaded at 1.5 ug RNA in each 15 ul reaction. In the second PCR, the M1S primer added sample barcodes and 2-4 random nucleotides. More than 8 million TCR beta CDR3 reads were obtained from each mother, and some 3.2 million reads were obtained from each child. In both related and unrelated pairs, thymic selection shapes the output of TCR recombination in a similar way, with inherited differences having only a minor effect. Normalized repertoire overlap was always found to be slightly, but never significantly, higher in related mother-child pairs than in unrelated mother-child pairs. Persistent microchimeric T cell clones were not detected, at a sensitivity of around 95 clones per million clonotypes. Deep NGS was used in the study to compare the TCR beta repertoires of mothers and children and to look for features that separate related mother-child pairs from unrelated individuals. The mean age was roughly 40 +/- 4 years for the mothers and roughly 10 +/- 4 years for the children. Libraries were sequenced on Illumina HiSeq 2000 with 100+100 nt paired-end reads after adapter ligation with NEBNext reagents. Mother and child libraries were prepared a month apart and sequenced in separate runs to prevent cross-contamination. For each donor, between about 500,000 and 2,000,000 distinct TCR beta clonotypes were identified. Naive TCR beta clonotypes were estimated from low-frequency clonotypes matched to each donor's FACS-determined naive share, without sorting.

The chain is encoded by TRBV6-5 joined to TRBJ1-1; the D region possibly corresponds to TRBD1 (5 bases align). Sequencing was done on a sample of blood. The clonotype was recovered from a woman between 40 and 50 years old in good health. The CDR3 region has the sequence CASSYSPGRNTEAFF. The bases read TGTGCCAGCAGTTACTCTCCAGGGCGGAACACTGAAGCTTTCTTT.